This T cell receptor beta chain was identified during a study of T cells in tumors after PD-1 blockade. Germline-derived CDR1 and CDR2 are MGHRA and YSYEKL. This CDR3 has 12 amino acids. Trimming left V 0 bases short and J 9 bases short, with 6 bases between. Tumor or blood genomic DNA was sequenced, with inputs of 616 ng to 6,004 ng. Measured with immunoSEQ multiplex PCR; TCRdb has only the in-frame clones, and not every one. The table shows 45,000 to 60,000 clones, with around 80% occurring only once. The chain joins TRBV4-1 to TRBJ2-4, with D unresolved. The specimen was PBMCs, collected before anti-PD-1 therapy. The origin of this receptor is a human donor with advanced basal cell or squamous cell carcinoma (not recorded which). The CDR3 is CASSQDYSIQYF. CDR3 in DNA: TGCGCCAGCAGCCAAGATTATAGCATTCAGTACTTC.